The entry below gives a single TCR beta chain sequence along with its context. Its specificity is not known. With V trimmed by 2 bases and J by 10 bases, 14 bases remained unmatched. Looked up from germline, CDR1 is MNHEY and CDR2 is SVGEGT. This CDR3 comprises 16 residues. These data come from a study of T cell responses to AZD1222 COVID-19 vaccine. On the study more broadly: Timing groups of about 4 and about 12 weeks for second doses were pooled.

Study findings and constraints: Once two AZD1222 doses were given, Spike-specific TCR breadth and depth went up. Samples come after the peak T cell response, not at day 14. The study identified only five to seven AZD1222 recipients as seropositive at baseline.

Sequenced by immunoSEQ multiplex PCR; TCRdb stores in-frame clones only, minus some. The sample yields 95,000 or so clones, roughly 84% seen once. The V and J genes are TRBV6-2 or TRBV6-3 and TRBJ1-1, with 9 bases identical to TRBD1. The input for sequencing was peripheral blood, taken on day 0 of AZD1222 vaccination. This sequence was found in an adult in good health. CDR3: CASSYPRTGDRSGAFF. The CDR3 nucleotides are TGTGCCAGCAGTTACCCTCGGACAGGGGACCGTAGTGGAGCTTTCTTT.